This T cell receptor beta chain appears in the sequencing data of a study of T cell repertoires in ileal Crohn's disease. The germline gives CDR1 SGHDT, CDR2 YYEEEE. This CDR3 has 17 amino acids. The ends were cut back, 4 bases at V and 5 bases at J, with 24 bases in the middle. Time point denoted: inflamed ileum from the surgical specimen. TCRdb's copy holds only in-frame clones and misses some; the assay was immunoSEQ multiplex PCR. Found here are 9,500 to 12,000 clones, 80% to 90% of them singletons; the top ten hold roughly 9.5%. The sample was ileal tissue. V is TRBV5-6 and J is TRBJ1-1; a weak D match, TRBD1 (6 bases). The origin of this receptor is an adult with Crohn's disease. The CDR3 DNA is TGTGCCAGCAGCAACAGGGTTCGACTCCCTTCCTGGACTGAAGCTTTCTTT. The encoded protein is CASSNRVRLPSWTEAFF.